The 9 T cell receptor beta chains given below trace back to one sample, sequenced in a study of PD-L1 blockade in urothelial cancer. Profiling relied on immunoSEQ multiplex PCR, and the TCRdb table lists in-frame clones only, not all of them. The sample has roughly 47,000 clones; more than 65% are singletons. Sample time point: pretreatment peripheral blood. This material consisted of PBMCs, taken around atezolizumab (anti-PD-L1) treatment. All receptors come from a man aged 65-85 years with urothelial cancer.

V is TRBV18 and J is TRBJ1-3; D is perhaps TRBD1 (6 bases). Trimming pared 6 bases from V and 0 bases from J, leaving 15 bases between. Per germline, CDR1 KGHSH and CDR2 LQKENI. The CDR3 has 16 residues. CDR3 nucleotides: TGTGCCAGCTCCGGGGCAGGGGCCGCCTCTGGAAACACCATATATTTT. Translation: CASSGAGAASGNTIYF.

The chain combines TRBV11-3 with TRBJ2-7; 13 positions agree with TRBD2. The V segment lost 3 bases and the J segment 5 bases; nucleotides outside the gene matches: 19. The CDR3 has 20 residues. CDR1 and CDR2 (germline): SGHNT, YENEEA. CDR3 DNA: TGTGCCAGCAGCTTCCCCGGGTTTACAACCGGACTAGCGGGAGCCAACGAGCAGTACTTC. Residues: CASSFPGFTTGLAGANEQYF.

The gene calls are TRBV29-1 and TRBJ2-5; D is perhaps TRBD2 (6 bases). The V end was cut by 7 bases, the J end by 1 base, with 19 bases between. Germline lookup yields CDR1 SQVTM and CDR2 ANQGSEA. The CDR3 totals 15 residues. CDR3 in amino acids: CSAGRDSRPQETQYF. The CDR3 DNA is TGCAGCGCCGGCCGGGACTCACGGCCCCAAGAGACCCAGTACTTC.

The J gene is TRBJ2-3, the V gene TRBV30, with 7 bases matching TRBD2. Germline V gene data show CDR1 as GTSNPN and CDR2 as SVGIG (reference sequence). After removal of 5 bases from V and 0 bases from J, the junction contained 14 bases not matched to a gene. This CDR3 is 17 amino acids long. The DNA for the CDR3 is TGTGCCTGGCCGGGACTACTACAATCCCCGAGCACAGATACGCAGTATTTT. Translating it yields CAWPGLLQSPSTDTQYF.

This sequence joins TRBV27 and TRBJ1-5; D is ambiguous. The CDR3 is made up of 14 amino acids. V lost 5 bases and J 3 bases, leaving 11 bases between the germline ends. Germline values: CDR1 MNHEY, CDR2 SMNVEV (reference sequence). The chain's CDR3 is CASSARWPNQPQHF. The CDR3 DNA reads as TGTGCCAGCAGTGCTAGGTGGCCCAATCAGCCCCAGCATTTT.

A few counts support this clone. The chain links TRBV27 to TRBJ2-1; D perhaps matches TRBD1 (5 bases). Trimming shortened V by 4 bases and J by 8 bases, and 6 bases separated the two germline ends. The CDR3 has 11 amino acids. The germline V gene encodes CDR1 MNHEY and CDR2 SMNVEV (reference sequence). The CDR3 sequence: CASSWGYEQFF. CDR3 DNA: TGTGCCAGCAGTTGGGGCTATGAGCAGTTCTTC.

The CDR3 loop is CASSLYSAAWGYTF. CDR3 nucleotide sequence: TGTGCCAGCAGTTTGTATTCTGCGGCGTGGGGCTACACCTTC. The rearrangement links TRBV28 to TRBJ1-2; D gene uncertain. CDR3 length: 14 amino acids. Germline V gene lookup returns CDR1 MDHEN and CDR2 SYDVKM. Trimming shortened V by 3 bases and J by 8 bases, and 16 bases separated the two germline ends.

This clone was seen a single time. The genes are TRBV27 and TRBJ2-7; D is perhaps TRBD1 (5 bases). Germline V gene sequence: CDR1 MNHEY, CDR2 SMNVEV (reference sequence). The CDR3 is made up of 12 amino acids. V dropped 3 bases and J dropped 5 bases, with 8 bases sitting between them. CDR3 in DNA: TGTGCCAGCAGTTTCGTAGGGGACGAGCAGTACTTC. This codes for CASSFVGDEQYF.

The chain couples TRBV4-1 to TRBJ2-7; 11 nucleotides align to TRBD1. This CDR3 has 16 amino acids. From germline, CDR1 is MGHRA and CDR2 YSYEKL. Germline trimming cut 5 bases from V and 2 bases from J; bases unmatched to any gene: 8. CDR3 in amino acids: CASSLQPGQGAYEQYF. DNA for the CDR3: TGCGCCAGCAGCTTACAACCGGGACAGGGGGCCTACGAGCAGTACTTC.